This is a list of T cell receptor beta chains from one sample in a study of blood T cell repertoires in COVID-19. Profiling relied on immunoSEQ multiplex PCR, and the TCRdb table lists in-frame clones only, not all of them. The table lists about 62,000 clones, 92% of them singletons. The sequenced material came from peripheral blood. These receptors all stem from a human donor in a cohort sampled during active COVID-19. Both conserved end residues are part of each CDR3. The D gene is left open where the match is weak. Not every row has a clone size; where given, it reads once, few, many or a size class.

NA,TRBJ2-1,TRBV4-2,NA,TGTGCCAGCCCCTGCGGGGATCTCAATGAGCAGTTCTTC,CASPCGDLNEQFF
NA,TRBJ2-7,TRBV3-1/TRBV3-2,TRBD2,TGTGCCAGCAGCCTGACTAGCGGGAGAACGAACGAGCAGTACTTC,CASSLTSGRTNEQYF
NA,TRBJ2-1,TRBV2,NA,TGTGCCAGCAGTGCTCCTAATGAGCAGTTCTTC,CASSAPNEQFF
NA,TRBJ1-6,TRBV7-3,NA,TGTGCCAGCAGCCGCACAAGCGGCTATAATTCACCCCTCCACTTT,CASSRTSGYNSPLHF
NA,TRBJ2-1,TRBV6-5,NA,TGTGCCAGCAAGGTTCAGGGAGGCTACAATGAGCAGTTCTTC,CASKVQGGYNEQFF
NA,TRBJ1-5,TRBV28,TRBD1,TGTGCCAGCAGCCAGGGCGGGACAGGGATGGACGGGCAGCCCCAGCATTTT,CASSQGGTGMDGQPQHF
NA,TRBJ2-1,TRBV7-9,NA,TGTGCCAGCAGCTTAGACATTGGGCAGTTCTTC,CASSLDIGQFF
NA,TRBJ1-4,TRBV5-1,NA,TGCGCCAGCAGCTCGCAGGGGCCGGCTAATGAAAAACTGTTTTTT,CASSSQGPANEKLFF
NA,TRBJ1-1,TRBV7-2,NA,TGTGCCAGCAGCTTAGAGGGGGACACTGAAGCTTTCTTT,CASSLEGDTEAFF
once,TRBJ1-3,TRBV6-1,TRBD1,TGTGCCAGCAGTGAAGTTCGGACAGGGAGAAACACCATATATTTT,CASSEVRTGRNTIYF
NA,TRBJ2-1,TRBV5-1,TRBD2,TGCGCCAGCAGCCCCACTAGCGCCAACAATGAGCAGTTCTTC,CASSPTSANNEQFF
once,TRBJ2-5,TRBV2,NA,TGTGCCAGCAGTCCGAAGGGGCTCGGTGGCGAGACCCAGTACTTC,CASSPKGLGGETQYF
NA,TRBJ1-2,TRBV27,NA,TGTGCCAGCAGTTTAACAGGTTCATATGGCTACACCTTC,CASSLTGSYGYTF
few,TRBJ1-5,TRBV9,TRBD1,TGTGCCAGCAGCGTGGGGACAGTTGATCAGCCCCAGCATTTT,CASSVGTVDQPQHF
NA,TRBJ2-3,TRBV25-1,NA,TGTGCCAGCAGCGTCGGGGACAAGCCCCTCACAGATACGCAGTATTTT,CASSVGDKPLTDTQYF
NA,TRBJ2-5,TRBV4-3,TRBD1,TGCGCCAGCAGCCAAGATGGAGCCGGGACAGGGCGCGAGACCCAGTACTTC,CASSQDGAGTGRETQYF
NA,TRBJ1-5,TRBV28,NA,TGTGCCAGCAGTCTAAGACAGGTTCGTCAGCCCCAGCATTTT,CASSLRQVRQPQHF
NA,TRBJ1-1,TRBV4-1,NA,TGCGCCAGCAGCCTTAGCATGAACACTGAAGCTTTCTTT,CASSLSMNTEAFF
NA,TRBJ2-2,TRBV9,NA,TGTGCCAGCAGCGGTCTGGAAGGAGGGAATAACACCGGGGAGCTGTTTTTT,CASSGLEGGNNTGELFF
NA,TRBJ2-3,TRBV9,NA,TGTGCCAGCAGCGCCCCCCCCGTAATTGATACGCAGTATTTT,CASSAPPVIDTQYF
NA,TRBJ1-2,TRBV28,NA,TGTGCCAGCAGTTTGGGGCAGGGAGGAGGCTACACCTTC,CASSLGQGGGYTF
NA,TRBJ2-5,TRBV11-2,TRBD1,TGTGCCAGCGCGACAGGGACGGAGACCCAGTACTTC,CASATGTETQYF
few,TRBJ2-7,TRBV7-8,NA,TGTGCCAGCAGCCGTGACAGCTCCTACGAGCAGTACTTC,CASSRDSSYEQYF
NA,TRBJ1-2,TRBV29-1,NA,TGCAGCGTGGGGGGGTACTATGGCTACACCTTC,CSVGGYYGYTF
NA,TRBJ2-3,TRBV6-5,NA,TGTGCCAGCAGTAACAAGGGGCTACGGGCGGATACGCAGTATTTT,CASSNKGLRADTQYF
NA,TRBJ1-4,TRBV18,NA,TGTGCCAGCTCACCCTCGGGGGAGGTTGAAAAACTGTTTTTT,CASSPSGEVEKLFF
NA,TRBJ2-3,TRBV5-6,NA,TGTGCCAGCAGCCCCGGGGACACAGATACGCAGTATTTT,CASSPGDTDTQYF
NA,TRBJ1-1,TRBV30,NA,TGTGCCTGGAGTGTAGAGGAAGCTTTCTTT,CAWSVEEAFF
NA,TRBJ2-1,TRBV12-5,TRBD2,TGTGCTAGTGGGTCGAGTAGCCCGGGACTAGCAGTCAATGAGCAGTTCTTC,CASGSSSPGLAVNEQFF
NA,TRBJ1-5,TRBV30,NA,TGTGCCTGGAACGTACCGGGAGGGAAGCCCCAGCATTTT,CAWNVPGGKPQHF
NA,TRBJ1-6,TRBV7-2,NA,TGTGCCAGCAGCCCCCGTCGGGATAATTCACCCCTCCACTTT,CASSPRRDNSPLHF
NA,TRBJ2-3,TRBV20-1,TRBD2,TGCAGTGCTAGTCGTGGACTAGCGGGGAAGATGGATACGCAGTATTTT,CSASRGLAGKMDTQYF
NA,TRBJ1-1,TRBV5-1,NA,TGCGCCAGCCAGGATGTTCTCAACACTGAAGCTTTCTTT,CASQDVLNTEAFF
NA,TRBJ2-3,TRBV5-6,TRBD1,TGTGCCAGCAGCTTGCTTGGACAGGGCGGCACAGATACGCAGTATTTT,CASSLLGQGGTDTQYF
NA,TRBJ1-3,TRBV18,NA,TGTGCCAGCTCACCCAACAGGGATTCCGGAAACACCATATATTTT,CASSPNRDSGNTIYF
once,TRBJ1-5,TRBV5-6,NA,TGTGCCAGCAGCCTTGACGTAACAGGTAATCAGCCCCAGCATTTT,CASSLDVTGNQPQHF
NA,TRBJ1-1,TRBV28,TRBD1,TGTGCCAGCAGTTTTAAGTTTAAGGGACAGCTGAACACTGAAGCTTTCTTT,CASSFKFKGQLNTEAFF
once,TRBJ2-5,TRBV7-2,NA,TGTGCCAGCTCCGGCGGCATCGAAGAGACCCAGTACTTC,CASSGGIEETQYF
NA,TRBJ2-7,TRBV19,NA,TGTGCCAGTAGTACCGACAGCTCCTACGAGCAGTACTTC,CASSTDSSYEQYF
once,TRBJ1-2,TRBV18,TRBD1,TGTGCCAGCTCACCCCCCAGACAGGGTCAATACACCTTC,CASSPPRQGQYTF
NA,TRBJ1-5,TRBV6-2/TRBV6-3,TRBD1,TGTGCCAGCAGTTATGACAGGGGGCTCTTAGTTCAGCCCCAGCATTTT,CASSYDRGLLVQPQHF
NA,TRBJ1-5,TRBV19,NA,TGTGCCAGTAGTCTAGCAGGGTCGGTAGGTCAGCCCCAGCATTTT,CASSLAGSVGQPQHF
NA,TRBJ2-3,TRBV7-2,NA,TGTGCCAGCAGCCCTAGGGGGGGGGCCACAGATACGCAGTATTTT,CASSPRGGATDTQYF
NA,TRBJ2-5,TRBV5-4,TRBD2,TGTGCCAGCAGCGGGCTAGCGGGGGGGCCTAGTGGGACCCAGTACTTC,CASSGLAGGPSGTQYF
NA,TRBJ2-7,TRBV19,NA,TGTGCCAGTAGCCCAGGGGCGGCTTACGAGCAGTACTTC,CASSPGAAYEQYF
NA,TRBJ1-5,TRBV3-1/TRBV3-2,NA,TGTGCCAGCAGCCCCGGGTGGGATCAGCCCCAGCATTTT,CASSPGWDQPQHF
NA,TRBJ1-1,TRBV30,NA,TGTGCCTGGAGTGACACCAACACTGAAGCTTTCTTT,CAWSDTNTEAFF
NA,TRBJ2-7,TRBV29-1,NA,TGCAGCGTTGATAGGGCAGGGGCTAAGGAGCAGTACTTC,CSVDRAGAKEQYF
NA,TRBJ2-7,TRBV25-1,NA,TGTGCCAGCAGTGAAGGGACTCCAGCCTACGAGCAGTACTTC,CASSEGTPAYEQYF
NA,TRBJ2-7,TRBV11-1,NA,TGTGCCAGCAGCCCCGAGGCGGGGTTGTCCTCCTACGAGCAGTACTTC,CASSPEAGLSSYEQYF
NA,TRBJ2-1,TRBV3-1/TRBV3-2,NA,TGTGCCAGCAGCTACCGTTTAGCTAAGAGGAATGAGCAGTTCTTC,CASSYRLAKRNEQFF
few,TRBJ1-2,TRBV28,NA,TGTGCCAGCAGGACAGGATCTAACTATGGCTACACCTTC,CASRTGSNYGYTF
once,TRBJ2-7,TRBV19,NA,TGTGCCAGTAGTATCAGATTCGGACAGCTTTCTTACGAGCAGTACTTC,CASSIRFGQLSYEQYF
NA,TRBJ2-7,TRBV28,TRBD1,TGTGCCAGCAAAGAGGGAAAACAGGGGGCGCCTTACGAGCAGTACTTC,CASKEGKQGAPYEQYF
NA,TRBJ2-1,TRBV27,TRBD2,TGTGCCAGCAGTTTATCCGGACTAGTTTGGGAGAGGGATGAGCAGTTCTTC,CASSLSGLVWERDEQFF
NA,TRBJ2-7,TRBV7-8,NA,TGTGCCAGCAGTTACAGAACAGGAACCTCCTACGAGCAGTACTTC,CASSYRTGTSYEQYF
NA,TRBJ1-1,TRBV12-3/TRBV12-4,TRBD1,TGTGCCAGCAGTTGGACAGGGAACACTGAAGCTTTCTTT,CASSWTGNTEAFF
NA,TRBJ1-1,TRBV5-1,NA,TGCGCCAGCAGCTTGTCAGGGGAGAATGAAGCTTTCTTT,CASSLSGENEAFF
NA,TRBJ2-3,TRBV4-1,NA,TGCGCCAGCAGCCAAGTCGGGACTGGAGGTCGAGATACGCAGTATTTT,CASSQVGTGGRDTQYF